These 8 T cell receptor beta chains were all obtained from the same sample, sequenced in a study of T cell repertoires in cytomegalovirus infection. TCRdb redid the calling of the reads with MiXCR, one entry per CDR3 protein. The sample yields more than 75,000 distinct CDR3 sequences, 3.7% seen once. Sequencing was done on a sample of PBMCs. These receptor sequences come from a human donor in good health (CMV status not recorded). Some clones in this sample may be carry-over from other donors' samples.

This clonotype was seen many times. V and J are TRBV7-8 and TRBJ1-2, with D perhaps TRBD1 (6 bases). Trimming took off 0 bases at V and 2 bases at J, with 13 bases between the two ends. Germline V gene data show CDR1 as SGHVS and CDR2 as FQNEAQ. The CDR3 extends over 16 amino acids. CDR3 in DNA: TGTGCCAGCAGCTTAGCCCTCCTAGGGGGGAACTATGGCTACACCTTC. Amino acid sequence: CASSLALLGGNYGYTF.

In this sample, this clonotype turned up many times. The rearrangement joins TRBV29-1 to TRBJ1-2; 8 bases line up with TRBD1. The V gene end was trimmed by 5 bases and the J gene end by 8 bases; junction bases not matched to a gene: 4. Germline lookup yields CDR1 SQVTM and CDR2 ANQGSEA. The CDR3 spans 11 residues. The DNA for the CDR3 is TGCAGCGTTTGGACAGGGAACGGCTACACCTTC. Its protein is CSVWTGNGYTF.

This clonotype occurred many times. This chain connects TRBV14 to TRBJ2-3, with 8 positions matching TRBD1. CDR3 length: 15 residues. The germline V gene has CDR1 SGHDN and CDR2 FVKESK. Germline trimming cut 2 bases from V and 4 bases from J; bases unmatched to any gene: 5. The CDR3: CASSQKQGGPDTQYF. The CDR3 bases are TGTGCCAGCAGCCAAAAACAGGGGGGTCCAGATACGCAGTATTTT.

This clonotype has ten or more counts. The chain couples TRBV7-9 to TRBJ1-5; D uncertain. Germline CDR1 SEHNR, CDR2 FQNEAQ (reference sequence). V was trimmed by 5 bases and J by 4 bases, leaving 9 bases between them. The CDR3 totals 13 residues. The CDR3 sequence: CASSGSANQPQHF. The CDR3 DNA reads as TGTGCCAGCAGCGGGTCAGCAAATCAGCCCCAGCATTTT.

The table lists this clonotype with many counts. The chain carries TRBV5-8 and TRBJ2-7; D call uncertain. The germline gives CDR1 SGHTS, CDR2 YDEGEE. This CDR3 has 11 amino acids. V was clipped by 4 bases and J by 3 bases, with 5 bases between them. CDR3 protein: CASSRIYEQYF. The CDR3 nucleotides read TGTGCCAGCAGCCGTATCTACGAGCAGTACTTC.

This clonotype was counted many times. The rearrangement uses TRBV7-8 and TRBJ1-3, with D tentatively TRBD1 (6 bases). V lost 5 bases and J 8 bases, leaving 10 bases between the germline ends. Germline V lookup: CDR1 SGHVS, CDR2 FQNEAQ. The CDR3 is 12 amino acids. CDR3 amino acids: CASSPSGDTIYF. CDR3 bases: TGTGCCAGCAGCCCCTCAGGGGACACCATATATTTT.

This clonotype was counted at least ten times. This sequence joins TRBV12-3 or TRBV12-4 and TRBJ1-2, with D uncertain. Trimming removed 1 base from V and 8 bases from J, with 11 bases in between. The CDR3 has 13 amino acids. Here the CDR3 DNA reads TGTGCCAGCAGTTTAGGGAACACTCACGGCTACACCTTC. It yields the protein CASSLGNTHGYTF.

In its sample, this clonotype was seen many times. The rearrangement joins TRBV6-4 to TRBJ2-3; D perhaps matches TRBD1 (5 bases). This CDR3 region has 15 residues. V shed 5 bases and J shed 1 base, with 13 bases lying between them. The V gene's germline CDR1 is MRHNA and CDR2 SNTAGT. The CDR3 region has the DNA TGTGCCAGCAGTAGACAGTCCGACGGCACAGATACGCAGTATTTT. It translates to CASSRQSDGTDTQYF.